This entry describes one T cell receptor (beta chain). PCR involved 60 Vbeta and 13 Jbeta primers. The data were produced by immunoSEQ multiplex PCR, yet TCRdb's version contains in-frame clones alone and is incomplete. In the table there are roughly 150,000 clones, about 70% of which are singletons. This entry belongs to a study of cytomegalovirus exposure and HLA in healthy donors. The CDR3 has 13 residues. Looked up from germline, CDR1 is GTSNPN and CDR2 is SVGIG (reference sequence). V gave up 4 bases and J gave up 0 bases, with 9 bases separating them. The clonotype comes from a man aged 25-45 years in good health and CMV-seropositive. The chain links TRBV30 to TRBJ1-2, with D unclear. Sequenced material: PBMCs. The CDR3, as DNA: TGTGCCTGGATTAGAGGCGCTAACTATGGCTACACCTTC. It is translated as CAWIRGANYGYTF.